This TCR beta chain originates from a study of OX40 agonist ivuxolimab in advanced cancers. Turning to the study itself: Dose-escalation patients' cancers were hepatocellular carcinoma, melanoma, renal cell or head and neck cancer.

With 1 base removed from V and 1 base from J, the gap between germline ends came to 8 bases. There are 15 residues in the CDR3. Germline values: CDR1 SEHNR, CDR2 FQNEAQ (reference sequence). This clone was detected a few times. The repertoire was sequenced with immunoSEQ multiplex PCR; TCRdb's copy has only in-frame clones and lacks some. The table has about 22,000 clones, 77% seen once. This clonotype was sampled from an adult with an advanced solid tumor such as melanoma, head and neck, liver or kidney cancer. The chain carries TRBV7-9 and TRBJ1-5, with D unclear. The specimen was CD4+ or CD8+ T cells sorted from blood, collected in a trial of the OX40 agonist ivuxolimab. CDR3 residues: CASSLGGLSNQPQHF. The CDR3, as DNA: TGTGCCAGCAGCTTAGGAGGGTTAAGCAATCAGCCCCAGCATTTT.